This entry lists 9 T cell receptor beta chains sequenced from one sample in a study of T cells after yellow fever vaccination. TCRdb passed the 5' RACE reads through MiXCR, listing each CDR3 protein once. This sample has under 600,000 distinct CDR3 sequences; about 13% occur once, and the top ten carry 11% to 15%. The source was PBMCs, collected on the day of the yellow fever booster vaccination. These receptors all stem from a man aged 30-40 years who received the YFV17D yellow fever vaccine.

In this sample, this clonotype turned up a few times. The rearrangement uses TRBV7-2 and TRBJ1-2; D uncertain. Germline lookup yields CDR1 SGHTA and CDR2 FQGNSA. Deletions cut 5 bases from V and 5 bases from J, with 15 bases between. This CDR3 is built from 14 residues. This chain's CDR3 is CASSPTPVEYGYTF. The CDR3 coding sequence is TGTGCCAGCAGCCCCACCCCTGTAGAGTATGGCTACACCTTC. Combining the CDR3 with reference TRBV7-2 and TRBJ1-2 gives the whole variable domain GAGVSQSPSNKVTEKGKDVELRCDPISGHTALYWYRQSLGQGLEFLIYFQGNSAPDKSGLPSDRFSAERTGGSVSTLTIQRTQQEDSAVYLCASSPTPVEYGYTFGSGTRLTVV.

V gene TRBV7-9 combines with J gene TRBJ2-3; the D is unclear. In germline, CDR1 is SEHNR, CDR2 FQNEAQ (reference sequence). This CDR3 has 15 residues. The V and J ends lost 5 bases and 4 bases respectively, with 16 bases between them. The CDR3 is CASSTDPMRADTQYF. CDR3 nucleotide sequence: TGTGCCAGCAGCACGGACCCTATGAGAGCAGATACGCAGTATTTT.

This clonotype occurred a few times. The gene calls are TRBV6-1 and TRBJ2-1; D gene ambiguous. CDR1 MNHNS and CDR2 SASEGT come from the germline V gene. The CDR3 extends over 13 amino acids. V was pared by 5 bases and J by 7 bases, with 12 bases between. The CDR3 sequence: CASSQAFANEQFF. The CDR3 DNA is TGTGCCAGCAGTCAGGCCTTCGCTAATGAGCAGTTCTTC.

Only a few counts were recorded for this clonotype. V usage is TRBV7-6 and J usage is TRBJ2-7, with a possible D match to TRBD1 (5 bases). The CDR3 is made up of 15 amino acids. Germline assignment: CDR1 SGHVS and CDR2 FNYEAQ. The ends were cut back, 4 bases at V and 2 bases at J, with 15 bases in the middle. The CDR3 reads CASSYDSTSTYEQYF. The DNA for the CDR3 is TGTGCCAGCAGCTACGACAGCACATCCACCTACGAGCAGTACTTC.

The rearrangement joins TRBV30 to TRBJ2-7; 10 positions match TRBD1. V shed 3 bases, J shed 6 bases, and the junction held 5 bases outside the gene matches. This CDR3 region has 13 residues. Germline V gene lookup returns CDR1 GTSNPN and CDR2 SVGIG (reference sequence). Here the CDR3 DNA reads TGTGCCTGGAGGCGACAGGGGGCAGGCGAGCAGTACTTC. Its translation is CAWRRQGAGEQYF.

The V and J genes are TRBV28 and TRBJ2-1; 16 nucleotides line up with TRBD2. V lost 3 bases to trimming and J lost 7 bases; unmatched junction nucleotides: 6. The CDR3 extends over 17 amino acids. Germline V gives CDR1 MDHEN, CDR2 SYDVKM. The DNA of the CDR3 is TGTGCCAGCAGTTTGGGACTAGCGGGAGGGCCGGTTAATGAGCAGTTCTTC. Its translation: CASSLGLAGGPVNEQFF.

This clonotype was seen a few times. The J gene is TRBJ2-2, the V gene TRBV19; 9 bases line up with TRBD2. Trimming at V came to 6 bases and at J to 0 bases, leaving 8 bases not matched to a gene. Germline CDR1 reads LNHDA; CDR2 reads SQIVND (reference sequence). The CDR3 has 17 amino acids. The CDR3 DNA sequence: TGTGCCAGTAGCAGAACTAGCGGGCTAACGAACACCGGGGAGCTGTTTTTT. Protein: CASSRTSGLTNTGELFF. Using reference TRBV19 and TRBJ2-2 for the parts outside the CDR3, the full variable domain is DGGITQSPKYLFRKEGQNVTLSCEQNLNHDAMYWYRQDPGQGLRLIYYSQIVNDFQKGDIAEGYSVSREKKESFPLTVTSAQKNPTAFYLCASSRTSGLTNTGELFFGEGSRLTVL.

This clonotype was counted only a few times. The chain has TRBV7-8 and TRBJ2-1, with D maybe TRBD2 (7 bases). Germline-derived CDR1 and CDR2 are SGHVS and FQNEAQ. The V gene lost 7 bases and the J gene lost 6 bases, with 16 bases spanning the gap. The CDR3 sequence is 14 residues long. CDR3 bases: TGTGCCAGCAACAAACGGGCGGGGGCCAATGAGCAGTTCTTC. This sequence encodes CASNKRAGANEQFF.

The chain combines TRBV12-3 or TRBV12-4 with TRBJ1-4; D is undetermined. This CDR3 region has 12 residues. Trimming left V 9 bases short and J 8 bases short, with 13 bases between. The CDR3, as DNA: TGTGCCAGTAGTGGCATCGCCGAAAAACTGTTTTTT. It is translated as CASSGIAEKLFF.